This T cell receptor (beta chain) comes out of a study of control samples from healthy donors and cancer patients. TCRdb's copy holds only in-frame clones and misses some; the assay was immunoSEQ multiplex PCR. The sample carries roughly 180,000 clones, 85% to 95% recorded once. V was clipped by 4 bases and J by 0 bases; unmatched bases: 6. CDR1 and CDR2 from the germline V gene are LNHDA and SQIVND (reference sequence). CDR3 length: 16 residues. The sequence was obtained from a woman aged 55-70 years in good health. Sequenced material: blood. The rearrangement joins TRBV19 to TRBJ1-5; TRBD1 matches 7 bases. CDR3 DNA sequence: TGTGCCAGTAGTACCCAGGGGGGGGGTAGCAATCAGCCCCAGCATTTT. As protein: CASSTQGGGSNQPQHF. The full variable domain, in which reference TRBV19 and TRBJ1-5 provide the parts outside the CDR3, is DGGITQSPKYLFRKEGQNVTLSCEQNLNHDAMYWYRQDPGQGLRLIYYSQIVNDFQKGDIAEGYSVSREKKESFPLTVTSAQKNPTAFYLCASSTQGGGSNQPQHFGDGTRLSIL.